The rows below give T cell receptor beta chains drawn from one sample of a study of blood T cell repertoires in COVID-19. Some clones are missing from TCRdb's copy, which holds only in-frame ones; the method was immunoSEQ multiplex PCR. Of roughly 140,000 clones in the sample, around 88% were seen once. Sequencing was done on a sample of peripheral blood. Receptors were obtained from a human donor in a cohort sampled during active COVID-19. Both conserved end residues are part of each CDR3. Fields, in order: J gene, V gene, CDR3 protein.

>TRBJ2-2|TRBV19
CASSIRGRSGELFF
>TRBJ2-3|TRBV7-2
CASSPIAGGYTDTQYF
>TRBJ1-5|TRBV19
CASRDREVSNQPQHF
>TRBJ1-5|TRBV5-5
CASSWGRGYQPQHF
>TRBJ1-1|TRBV7-8
CASSLGQGTEAFF
>TRBJ2-7|TRBV5-1
CASSLDRVYEQYF
>TRBJ1-5|TRBV19
CASSITIYSNQPQHF
>TRBJ2-5|TRBV13
CASRLSDRGQETQYF
>TRBJ2-5|TRBV12-3/TRBV12-4
CASSYTGETQYF
>TRBJ2-5|TRBV5-6
CASSFRQAHQETQYF
>TRBJ2-3|TRBV6-2/TRBV6-3
CASSGGGGPDTQYF
>TRBJ2-7|TRBV5-1
CASSLGGVGLRLGEQYF
>TRBJ1-4|TRBV7-6
CASSLISGFGEKLFF
>TRBJ2-7|TRBV25-1
CAPPGDEQYF